This T cell receptor (beta chain) was sequenced for a study of T-cell reconstitution after alpha-beta-depleted transplantation in children. In this sample, this clonotype turned up many times. Unique molecular identifiers were used to barcode this TCRbeta library. TCRdb re-called the PCR reads with MiXCR, one entry per CDR3 protein. This repertoire shows 250,000 to 300,000 distinct CDR3 sequences, more than 9% found once; its top ten account for 23%. Germline assignment: CDR1 SGHRS and CDR2 YFSETQ. V was pared by 0 bases and J by 5 bases, with 12 bases between. The CDR3 runs to 14 residues. V gene TRBV5-1 combines with J gene TRBJ2-7; D is uncertain. The starting material was peripheral blood, obtained 180 days after TCRalphabeta/CD19-depleted stem cell transplant. The receptor's source is a male patient aged 2 to 10 who had a stem cell transplant for chronic granulomatous disease, so the T cells may come from the graft donor. CDR3 DNA: TGCGCCAGCAGCTTGGCTGGTTTCGGCGACGAGCAGTACTTC. This encodes CASSLAGFGDEQYF.